This T cell receptor beta chain originates from a study of beta chain features in type 1 diabetes. Whole-study findings and limits: For TCRB rearrangement, an influence of HLA type remained unresolved here.

Investigators reverse transcribed all isolated RNA, so they sequenced expressed TCRB transcripts. Read counts averaged roughly 3.7 million for samples of naive, central memory and regulatory T cells. The table came from immunoSEQ multiplex PCR; TCRdb's copy has only in-frame clones and leaves some out. The profile shows some 400,000 clones, about 16% of them singletons. Germline loops: CDR1 SQVTM, CDR2 ANQGSEA. The trim removed 6 bases at V and 0 bases at J, leaving 2 bases unmatched. This CDR3 has 14 amino acids. In regard to this clone: Its antigen is still unknown.

The sequence was obtained from a woman aged 18-29 years in good health. Sequenced sample: naive CD4+ T cells from blood. The chain employs TRBV29-1 and TRBJ1-3, with 10 bases lining up with TRBD1. The CDR3 loop reads CSVGQGFSGNTIYF. The DNA of the CDR3 is TGCAGCGTGGGACAGGGGTTCTCTGGAAACACCATATATTTT.